These 19 T cell receptor beta chains share one sample of origin, sequenced in a study of blood T cell repertoires in COVID-19. Some clones are missing from TCRdb's copy, which holds only in-frame ones; the method was immunoSEQ multiplex PCR. The data contain 300,000 to 350,000 clones, over 80% of them singletons. Sequenced input: peripheral blood. Receptor source: a woman between 50 and 59 years old with COVID-19, enrolled during active disease.

The V gene is TRBV4-2, the J gene TRBJ2-7, with TRBD2 identical over 7 bases. The CDR3 spans 14 residues. Losses at the gene ends were 0 bases for V and 1 base for J; bases not matched to a gene: 0. Germline V gene data show CDR1 as LGHNA and CDR2 as YNFKEQ. DNA for the CDR3: TGTGCCAGCAGCCAAGATAGCGGGTCCTACGAGCAGTACTTC. Amino acid sequence: CASSQDSGSYEQYF.

The genes are TRBV27 and TRBJ2-7, with 9 bases matching TRBD2. V was pared by 5 bases and J by 3 bases, with 11 bases of the junction left unmatched. CDR1 MNHEY and CDR2 SMNVEV come from the germline V gene (reference sequence). CDR3 size: 16 residues. CDR3 nucleotide sequence: TGTGCCAGCAGTGCCCCCGTGACTAGCGGAGTCTACGAGCAGTACTTC. It is translated as CASSAPVTSGVYEQYF.

The chain links TRBV5-5 to TRBJ2-5; D possibly corresponds to TRBD1 (5 bases). Trimming left V 4 bases short and J 4 bases short, with 11 bases between. The CDR3 totals 13 residues. Looked up from germline, CDR1 is SGHKS and CDR2 is YYEKEE (reference sequence). The CDR3 nucleotides are TGTGCCAGCAGCCCAAGTAGGGGAGAGACCCAGTACTTC. Translating gives CASSPSRGETQYF.

This clone occurred a few times. The chain employs TRBV27 and TRBJ2-7; perhaps TRBD1 as D (5 bases). The CDR3 sequence is 14 residues long. The V and J ends lost 6 bases and 2 bases respectively, with 14 bases between them. The germline V gene has CDR1 MNHEY and CDR2 SMNVEV (reference sequence). This chain's CDR3 is CASRSWGTTYEQYF. The CDR3 nucleotides read TGTGCCAGCAGATCATGGGGCACCACCTACGAGCAGTACTTC.

The chain uses TRBV15 and TRBJ1-1, with D perhaps matching TRBD1 (5 bases). The V gene lost 5 bases and the J gene lost 10 bases, with 20 bases spanning the gap. CDR1 and CDR2 from the germline V gene are LNHNV and YYDKDF (reference sequence). The CDR3 runs 14 residues. The CDR3 coding sequence is TGTGCCACCAGCCGGGACGCGGACGGGAGGGGAGCTTTCTTT. Translated, it gives CATSRDADGRGAFF.

V is TRBV5-1 and J is TRBJ1-5; the match to TRBD1 covers 7 bases. Germline V gene lookup returns CDR1 SGHRS and CDR2 YFSETQ. The CDR3 runs 16 residues. V trimming: 2 bases; J trimming: 5 bases; junction bases outside the gene matches: 10. CDR3: CASSLTTGSLDQPQHF. The CDR3 coding sequence is TGCGCCAGCAGCTTAACGACAGGGTCATTGGATCAGCCCCAGCATTTT.

On this clone: An end of the junction does not agree with germline; a read error may underlie this. V and J are TRBV19 and TRBJ1-6; D is unresolved. Germline CDR1 reads LNHDA; CDR2 reads SQIVND (reference sequence). The CDR3 runs 12 residues. The CDR3, as DNA: TGTGCCAGTACCTCCCATAATTCACCCCTCCACTTT. It specifies CASTSHNSPLHF.

This clone was picked up one time. V and J are TRBV27 and TRBJ2-1, with D maybe TRBD2 (5 bases). Germline values: CDR1 MNHEY, CDR2 SMNVEV (reference sequence). Deletions cut 6 bases from V and 4 bases from J, with 10 bases between. The CDR3 extends over 13 amino acids. The CDR3 spells CASRAGMYNEQFF. Written as DNA, the CDR3 is TGTGCCAGCAGAGCCGGGATGTACAATGAGCAGTTCTTC.

The rearrangement uses TRBV5-1 and TRBJ2-3; 11 bases are shared with TRBD2. This CDR3 is built from 15 residues. In germline, CDR1 is SGHRS, CDR2 YFSETQ. The trim removed 4 bases at V and 3 bases at J, leaving 4 bases unmatched. CDR3 in amino acids: CASSEASGRTDTQYF. The CDR3 DNA sequence: TGCGCCAGCAGCGAGGCTAGCGGGAGGACAGATACGCAGTATTTT.

The J gene is TRBJ1-2, the V gene TRBV30, with 11 bases matching TRBD1. The CDR3 extends over 11 amino acids. The germline gives CDR1 GTSNPN, CDR2 SVGIG (reference sequence). With V trimmed by 5 bases and J by 8 bases, 1 base remained unmatched. In DNA form, the CDR3 reads TGTGCCTGGGGGGACAGGGGGGGCTACACCTTC. Protein sequence: CAWGDRGGYTF.

The sample holds one count of this clone. The V and J genes are TRBV5-1 and TRBJ2-1; 7 positions match TRBD1. This CDR3 is 15 amino acids long. Germline V gene sequence: CDR1 SGHRS, CDR2 YFSETQ. The V gene end was trimmed by 4 bases and the J gene end by 4 bases; junction bases not matched to a gene: 8. CDR3 sequence: CASSRTGTEYNEQFF. In nucleotides, the CDR3 is TGCGCCAGCAGCCGTACCGGGACAGAATACAATGAGCAGTTCTTC. The variable domain in full, completed from reference TRBV5-1 and TRBJ2-1, reads KAGVTQTPRYLIKTRGQQVTLSCSPISGHRSVSWYQQTPGQGLQFLFEYFSETQRNKGNFPGRFSGRQFSNSRSEMNVSTLELGDSALYLCASSRTGTEYNEQFFGPGTRLTVL.

The table lists this clone with a few counts. V gene TRBV27 combines with J gene TRBJ2-1; 8 positions match TRBD2. CDR1 and CDR2 from the germline V gene are MNHEY and SMNVEV (reference sequence). Trimming at V came to 4 bases and at J to 4 bases, leaving 9 bases not matched to a gene. The CDR3 runs to 16 residues. The CDR3 spells CASSYNQRESYNEQFF. The CDR3 nucleotides are TGTGCCAGCAGTTATAACCAGCGGGAGAGTTACAATGAGCAGTTCTTC.

The rearrangement links TRBV30 to TRBJ2-1; possibly TRBD2 for D (6 bases). The V gene's germline CDR1 is GTSNPN and CDR2 SVGIG (reference sequence). This CDR3 has 16 amino acids. The V end lost 3 bases, the J end lost 4 bases, and 19 bases lay between the germline ends. The CDR3 DNA reads TGTGCCTGGAGACGCACGATAGCGGCCTTATACAATGAGCAGTTCTTC. It translates to CAWRRTIAALYNEQFF. The whole variable domain, filled in from reference TRBV30 and TRBJ2-1, reads SQTIHQWPATLVQPVGSPLSLECTVEGTSNPNLYWYRQAAGRGLQLLFYSVGIGQISSEVPQNLSASRPQDRQFILSSKKLLLSDSGFYLCAWRRTIAALYNEQFFGPGTRLTVL.

This clone was detected a few times. CDR3 loop: CASSNSLRGSYHEQYF. The CDR3 nucleotides read TGTGCCAGCAGTAACAGCTTGAGGGGGAGCTACCACGAGCAGTACTTC. The chain joins TRBV6-6 to TRBJ2-7; D may be TRBD1 (6 bases). The germline CDR1 and CDR2 sequences are MNHNY and SVGAGI (reference sequence). Trimming took 5 bases from V and 5 from J, leaving 22 bases between them. CDR3 size: 16 residues.

The genes are TRBV24-1 and TRBJ2-1, with 8 bases matching TRBD1. The V segment lost 3 bases and the J segment 3 bases; nucleotides outside the gene matches: 3. This CDR3 comprises 15 residues. Per germline, CDR1 KGHDR and CDR2 SFDVKD. In nucleotides, the CDR3 is TGTGCCACCAGTGATCAGGGGGCGGGCTACAATGAGCAGTTCTTC. Protein product: CATSDQGAGYNEQFF.

This chain uses TRBV5-4 with TRBJ2-5, with 11 bases lining up with TRBD2. J lost 4 bases, V lost 0 bases, and 11 bases had no gene match. Germline lookup yields CDR1 SGHNT and CDR2 YYREEE (reference sequence). CDR3 size: 18 residues. For the CDR3, the DNA is TGTGCCAGCAGCTTGGCCCAAACTAGCGGGAGTATAGGAGAGACCCAGTACTTC. It is translated as CASSLAQTSGSIGETQYF.

The chain employs TRBV5-6 and TRBJ1-6, with 7 positions matching TRBD1. The germline V gene has CDR1 SGHDT and CDR2 YYEEEE. V shed 5 bases, J shed 4 bases, and the junction held 3 bases outside the gene matches. The CDR3 has 14 residues. The CDR3 region is CASRRTGYNSPLHF. Written as DNA, the CDR3 is TGTGCCAGCAGACGGACAGGATATAATTCACCCCTCCACTTT.

The chain has TRBV11-3 and TRBJ1-1; D gene uncertain. The V gene's germline CDR1 is SGHNT and CDR2 YENEEA. The CDR3 has 17 residues. V shed 2 bases and J shed 1 base, with 17 bases lying between them. The CDR3 reads CASSLSGGVRPNTEAFF. The CDR3 bases are TGTGCCAGCAGCTTAAGCGGAGGCGTTAGGCCGAACACTGAAGCTTTCTTT.

For the CDR3, the DNA is TGTGCCAGCAGTGAATCGCCTAGCGGGAGTTGGTACGAGCAGTACTTC. It is translated as CASSESPSGSWYEQYF. The chain links TRBV25-1 to TRBJ2-7, with 10 nucleotides matching TRBD2. The germline CDR1 and CDR2 sequences are MGHDK and SYGVNS. CDR3 length: 16 residues. The V and J ends lost 1 base and 4 bases, in that order; junction bases with no gene match: 7.